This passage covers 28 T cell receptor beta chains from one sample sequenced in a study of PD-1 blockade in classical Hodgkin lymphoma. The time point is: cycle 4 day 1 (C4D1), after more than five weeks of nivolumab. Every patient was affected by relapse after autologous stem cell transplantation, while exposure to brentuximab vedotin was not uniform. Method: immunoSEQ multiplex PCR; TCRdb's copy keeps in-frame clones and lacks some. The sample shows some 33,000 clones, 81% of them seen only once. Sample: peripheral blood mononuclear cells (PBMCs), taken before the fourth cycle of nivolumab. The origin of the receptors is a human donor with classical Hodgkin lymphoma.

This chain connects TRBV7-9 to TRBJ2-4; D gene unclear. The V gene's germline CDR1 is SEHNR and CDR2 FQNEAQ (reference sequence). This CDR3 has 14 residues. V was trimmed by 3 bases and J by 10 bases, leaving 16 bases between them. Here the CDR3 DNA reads TGTGCCAGCAGCTTTGGCTACAGCCCCAGAATTCAGTACTTC. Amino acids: CASSFGYSPRIQYF.

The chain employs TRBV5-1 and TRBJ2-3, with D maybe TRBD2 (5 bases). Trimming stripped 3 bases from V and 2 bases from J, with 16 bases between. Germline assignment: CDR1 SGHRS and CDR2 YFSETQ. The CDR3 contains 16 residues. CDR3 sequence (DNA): TGCGCCAGCAGCTCCTCCCCGAGAGGGCCCACAGATACGCAGTATTTT. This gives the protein CASSSSPRGPTDTQYF.

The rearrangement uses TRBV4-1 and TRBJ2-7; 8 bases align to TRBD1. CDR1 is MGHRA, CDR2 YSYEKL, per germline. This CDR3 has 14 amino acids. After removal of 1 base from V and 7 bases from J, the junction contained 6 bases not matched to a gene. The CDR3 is CASSQVDTGGEQYV. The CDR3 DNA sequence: TGCGCCAGCAGCCAAGTGGATACAGGGGGAGAGCAGTACGTC.

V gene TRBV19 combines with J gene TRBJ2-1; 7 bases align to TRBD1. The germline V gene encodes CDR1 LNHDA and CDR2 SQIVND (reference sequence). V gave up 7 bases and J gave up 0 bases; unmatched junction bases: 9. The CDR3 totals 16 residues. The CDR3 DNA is TGTGCCAGTACCGTAACAGGGGCGAGCTCCTACAATGAGCAGTTCTTC. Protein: CASTVTGASSYNEQFF.

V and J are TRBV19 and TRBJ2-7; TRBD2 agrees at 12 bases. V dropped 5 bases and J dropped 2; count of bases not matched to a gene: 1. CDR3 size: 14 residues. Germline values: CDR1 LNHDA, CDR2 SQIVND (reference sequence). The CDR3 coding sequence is TGTGCCAGTAGTTCTAGCGGGAGGGCCTACGAGCAGTACTTC. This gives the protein CASSSSGRAYEQYF.

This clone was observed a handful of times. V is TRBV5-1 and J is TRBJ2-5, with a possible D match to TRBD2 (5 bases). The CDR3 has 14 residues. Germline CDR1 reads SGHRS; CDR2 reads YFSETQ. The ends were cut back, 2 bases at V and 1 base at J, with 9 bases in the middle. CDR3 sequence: CASSLAGVQETQYF. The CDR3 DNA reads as TGCGCCAGCAGCTTAGCCGGGGTCCAAGAGACCCAGTACTTC. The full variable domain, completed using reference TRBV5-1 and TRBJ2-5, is KAGVTQTPRYLIKTRGQQVTLSCSPISGHRSVSWYQQTPGQGLQFLFEYFSETQRNKGNFPGRFSGRQFSNSRSEMNVSTLELGDSALYLCASSLAGVQETQYFGPGTRLLVL.

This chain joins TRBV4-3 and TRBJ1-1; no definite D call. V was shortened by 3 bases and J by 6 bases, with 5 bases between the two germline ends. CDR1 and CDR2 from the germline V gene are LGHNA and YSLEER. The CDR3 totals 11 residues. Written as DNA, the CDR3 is TGCGCCAGCAGCCATGGGGCTGAAGCTTTCTTT. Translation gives CASSHGAEAFF.

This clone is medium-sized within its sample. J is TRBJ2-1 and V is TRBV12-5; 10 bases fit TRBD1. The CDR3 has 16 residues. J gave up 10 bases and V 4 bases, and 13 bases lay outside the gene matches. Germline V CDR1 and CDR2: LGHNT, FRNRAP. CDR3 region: CASGSEFSGQGIEQFF. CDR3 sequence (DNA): TGTGCTAGTGGTTCAGAGTTTTCGGGACAGGGGATAGAGCAGTTCTTC.

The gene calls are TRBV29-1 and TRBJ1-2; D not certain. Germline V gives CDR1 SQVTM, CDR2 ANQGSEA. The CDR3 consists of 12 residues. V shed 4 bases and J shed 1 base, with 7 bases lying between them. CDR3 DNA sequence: TGCAGCGTTGTGGGATATAACTATGGCTACACCTTC. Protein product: CSVVGYNYGYTF.

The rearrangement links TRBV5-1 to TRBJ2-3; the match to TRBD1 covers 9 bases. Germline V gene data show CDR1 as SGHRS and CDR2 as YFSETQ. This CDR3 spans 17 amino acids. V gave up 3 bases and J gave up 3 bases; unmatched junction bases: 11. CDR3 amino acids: CASSWFLGQGLTDTQYF. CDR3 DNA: TGCGCCAGCAGCTGGTTCCTGGGACAGGGTTTGACAGATACGCAGTATTTT.

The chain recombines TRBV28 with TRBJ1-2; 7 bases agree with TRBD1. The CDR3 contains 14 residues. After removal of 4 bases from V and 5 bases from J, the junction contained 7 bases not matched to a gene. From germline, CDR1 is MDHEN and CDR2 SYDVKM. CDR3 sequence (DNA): TGTGCCAGCAGTTCAACCGGGACAGCTTATGGCTACACCTTC. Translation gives CASSSTGTAYGYTF.

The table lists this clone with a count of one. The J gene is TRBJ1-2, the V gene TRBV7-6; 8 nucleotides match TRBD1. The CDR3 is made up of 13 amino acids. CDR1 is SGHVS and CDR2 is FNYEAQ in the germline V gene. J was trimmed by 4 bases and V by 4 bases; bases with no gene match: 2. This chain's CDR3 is CASSSDRAYGYTF. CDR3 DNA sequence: TGTGCCAGCAGCTCGGACAGGGCCTATGGCTACACCTTC.

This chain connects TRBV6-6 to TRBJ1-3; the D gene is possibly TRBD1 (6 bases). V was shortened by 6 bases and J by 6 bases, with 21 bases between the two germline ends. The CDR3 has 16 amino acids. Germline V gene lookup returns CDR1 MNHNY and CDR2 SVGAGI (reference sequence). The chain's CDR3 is CASSQTPGRGANTIYF. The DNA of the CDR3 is TGTGCCAGCAGCCAGACTCCGGGACGGGGGGCAAACACCATATATTTT.

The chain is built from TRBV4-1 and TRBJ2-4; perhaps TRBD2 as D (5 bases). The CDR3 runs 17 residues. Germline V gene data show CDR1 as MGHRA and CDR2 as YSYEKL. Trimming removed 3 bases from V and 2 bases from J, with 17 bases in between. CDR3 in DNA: TGCGCCAGCAGCCACTTCGACACGGCGGGTTCCAAAAACATTCAGTACTTC. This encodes CASSHFDTAGSKNIQYF.

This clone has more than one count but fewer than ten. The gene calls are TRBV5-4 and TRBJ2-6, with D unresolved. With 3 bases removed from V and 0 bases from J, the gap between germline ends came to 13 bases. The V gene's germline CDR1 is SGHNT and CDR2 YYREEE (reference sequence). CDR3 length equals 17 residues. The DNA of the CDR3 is TGTGCCAGCAGCTCTCACGGACCCAGCTCTGGGGCCAACGTCCTGACTTTC. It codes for CASSSHGPSSGANVLTF.

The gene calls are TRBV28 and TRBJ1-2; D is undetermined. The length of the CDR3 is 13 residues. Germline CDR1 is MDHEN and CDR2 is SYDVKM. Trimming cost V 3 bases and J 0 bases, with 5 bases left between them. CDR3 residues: CASSLDSNYGYTF. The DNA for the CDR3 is TGTGCCAGCAGTTTGGACTCTAACTATGGCTACACCTTC.

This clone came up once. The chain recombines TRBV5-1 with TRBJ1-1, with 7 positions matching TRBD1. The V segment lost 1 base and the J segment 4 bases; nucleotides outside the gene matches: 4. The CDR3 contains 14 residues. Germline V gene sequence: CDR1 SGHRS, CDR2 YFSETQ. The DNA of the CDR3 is TGCGCCAGCAGCTTGCCAGGGGGATCCACTGAAGCTTTCTTT. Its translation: CASSLPGGSTEAFF.

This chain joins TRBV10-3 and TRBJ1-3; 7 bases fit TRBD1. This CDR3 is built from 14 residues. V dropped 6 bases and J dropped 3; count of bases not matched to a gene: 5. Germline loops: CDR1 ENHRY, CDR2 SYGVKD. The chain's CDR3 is CAIRGTGVGNTIYF. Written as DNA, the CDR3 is TGTGCCATCAGGGGCACAGGGGTTGGAAACACCATATATTTT.

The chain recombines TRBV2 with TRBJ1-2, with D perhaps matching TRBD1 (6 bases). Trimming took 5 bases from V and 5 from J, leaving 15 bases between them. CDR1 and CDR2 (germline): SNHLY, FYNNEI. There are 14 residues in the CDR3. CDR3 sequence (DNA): TGTGCCAGCAGTTATACACAGGGAGGGTATGGCTACACCTTC. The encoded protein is CASSYTQGGYGYTF.

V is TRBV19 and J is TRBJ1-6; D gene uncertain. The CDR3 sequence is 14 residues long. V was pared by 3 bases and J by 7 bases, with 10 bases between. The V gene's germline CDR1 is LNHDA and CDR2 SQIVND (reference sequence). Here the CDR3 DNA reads TGTGCCAGTAGTATCAACATGGAAAATTCACCCCTCCACTTT. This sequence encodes CASSINMENSPLHF.

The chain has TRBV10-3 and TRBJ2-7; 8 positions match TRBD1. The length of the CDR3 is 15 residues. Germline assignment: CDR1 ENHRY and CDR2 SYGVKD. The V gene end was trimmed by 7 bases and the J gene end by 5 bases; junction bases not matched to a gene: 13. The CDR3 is CAINKAGGGLNEQYF. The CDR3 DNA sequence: TGTGCCATCAACAAGGCAGGGGGCGGATTGAACGAGCAGTACTTC.

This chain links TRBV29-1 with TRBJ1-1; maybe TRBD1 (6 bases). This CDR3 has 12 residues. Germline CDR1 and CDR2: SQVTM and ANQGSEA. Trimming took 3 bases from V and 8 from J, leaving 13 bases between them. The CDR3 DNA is TGCAGCGTTGATGGGGGCCCAGGGGAAGCTTTCTTT. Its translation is CSVDGGPGEAFF. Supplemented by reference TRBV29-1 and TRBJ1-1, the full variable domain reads SAVISQKPSRDICQRGTSLTIQCQVDSQVTMMFWYRQQPGQSLTLIATANQGSEATYESGFVIDKFPISRPNLTFSTLTVSNMSPEDSSIYLCSVDGGPGEAFFGQGTRLTVV.

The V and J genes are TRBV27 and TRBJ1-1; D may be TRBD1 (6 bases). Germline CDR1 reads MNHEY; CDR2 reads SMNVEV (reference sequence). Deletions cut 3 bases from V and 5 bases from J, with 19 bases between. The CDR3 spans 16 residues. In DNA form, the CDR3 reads TGTGCCAGCAGTTTTCGGTGGACAGCTCGAGGGACTGAAGCTTTCTTT. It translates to CASSFRWTARGTEAFF.

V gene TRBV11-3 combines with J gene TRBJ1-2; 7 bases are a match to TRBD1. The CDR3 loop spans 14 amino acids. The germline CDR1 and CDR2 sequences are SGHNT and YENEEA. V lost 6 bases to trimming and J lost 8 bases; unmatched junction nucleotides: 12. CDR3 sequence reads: CASRNSGQAGGYTF. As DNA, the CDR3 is TGTGCCAGCAGGAATAGCGGACAGGCAGGAGGCTACACCTTC.

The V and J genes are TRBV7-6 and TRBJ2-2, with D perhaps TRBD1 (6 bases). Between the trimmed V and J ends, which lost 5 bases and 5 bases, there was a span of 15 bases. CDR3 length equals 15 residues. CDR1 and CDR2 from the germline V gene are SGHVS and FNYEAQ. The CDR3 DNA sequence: TGTGCCAGCAGCAGCTACAGGGAGCGGACCGGGGAGCTGTTTTTT. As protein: CASSSYRERTGELFF. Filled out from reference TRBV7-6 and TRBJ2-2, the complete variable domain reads GAGVSQSPRYKVTKRGQDVALRCDPISGHVSLYWYRQALGQGPEFLTYFNYEAQQDKSGLPNDRFSAERPEGSISTLTIQRTEQRDSAMYRCASSSYRERTGELFFGEGSRLTVL.

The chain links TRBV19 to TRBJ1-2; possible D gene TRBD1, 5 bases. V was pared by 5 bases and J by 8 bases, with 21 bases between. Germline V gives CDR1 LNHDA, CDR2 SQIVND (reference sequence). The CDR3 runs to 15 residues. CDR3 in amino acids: CASSGPREGIEGYTF. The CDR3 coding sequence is TGTGCCAGTAGTGGCCCCAGGGAGGGGATCGAAGGCTACACCTTC.

CDR3 amino acids: CASSQDLAEEGKLFF. The DNA of the CDR3 is TGCGCCAGCAGCCAAGATCTTGCCGAAGAGGGAAAACTGTTTTTT. The chain is built from TRBV4-3 and TRBJ1-4; D not resolved. The V and J ends lost 0 bases and 10 bases respectively, with 15 bases between them. The length of the CDR3 is 15 residues. Germline V lookup: CDR1 LGHNA, CDR2 YSLEER.

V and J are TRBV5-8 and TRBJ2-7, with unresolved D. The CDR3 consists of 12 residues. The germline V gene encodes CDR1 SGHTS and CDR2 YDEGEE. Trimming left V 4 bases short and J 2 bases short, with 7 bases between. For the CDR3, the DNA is TGTGCCAGCAGCGTCAGAACCTACGAGCAGTACTTC. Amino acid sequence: CASSVRTYEQYF.